Each of the 26 T cell receptor beta chains below was sequenced from the same sample in a study of Graves' ophthalmopathy and Graves' hyperthyroidism. Researchers took RNA transcripts and amplified TCR beta CDR3 regions from them. An opening RT-PCR round employed HTBI primers and preceded a second-round multiplex PCR. TCRdb re-analysed the multiplex PCR reads in MiXCR, keeping a single row per CDR3 protein. Of under 800,000 distinct CDR3 sequences in the sample, around a fifth were seen once. The source material was peripheral blood. These receptors came from a woman in her late teens or twenties with stable Graves' hyperthyroidism. Some clones in this sample may be carry-over from other donors' samples.

J is TRBJ1-2 and V is TRBV6-5; possibly TRBD1 for D (6 bases). V lost 3 bases to trimming and J lost 7 bases, with 21 bases between them. Germline-derived CDR1 and CDR2 are MNHEY and SVGAGI. This CDR3 spans 16 amino acids. DNA of the CDR3: TGTGCCAGCAGTTATTCGGGACAACCCCCATCATCTGGCTACACCTTC. It encodes CASSYSGQPPSSGYTF.

This clonotype was detected many times. The J gene is TRBJ2-5, the V gene TRBV6-1, with 8 bases identical to TRBD1. J gave up 2 bases and V 6 bases, and 8 bases lay outside the gene matches. This CDR3 spans 15 amino acids. CDR1 is MNHNS and CDR2 is SASEGT in the germline V gene. The CDR3 sequence: CASRRGQGPQETQYF. For the CDR3, the DNA is TGTGCCAGCAGACGCGGACAGGGACCTCAAGAGACCCAGTACTTC.

This clonotype was observed many times. V and J are TRBV5-1 and TRBJ2-2; 7 positions agree with TRBD1. The length of the CDR3 is 13 residues. Trimming at V came to 5 bases and at J to 5 bases, leaving 3 bases not matched to a gene. CDR1 is SGHRS, CDR2 YFSETQ, per germline. DNA of the CDR3: TGCGCCAGCAGACTACAGGGGACCGGGGAGCTGTTTTTT. Its protein is CASRLQGTGELFF.

V and J are TRBV2 and TRBJ2-7, with TRBD2 identical over 8 bases. The J segment lost 6 bases and the V segment lost 8 bases, leaving 9 bases of the junction unmatched. Germline CDR1 SNHLY, CDR2 FYNNEI. The CDR3 contains 13 residues. CDR3 coding DNA: TGTGCCAGCGGGGGACTAGTCCTGGGCGAGCAGTACTTC. Translating it yields CASGGLVLGEQYF.

This clonotype came up many times. The J gene is TRBJ1-5, the V gene TRBV6-5; 10 bases line up with TRBD1. The ends lost 4 bases at V and 7 bases at J; junction bases unmatched: 4. Germline loops: CDR1 MNHEY, CDR2 SVGAGI. The CDR3 is made up of 14 amino acids. Here the CDR3 reads CASSSGQGRQPQHF. As DNA, the CDR3 is TGTGCCAGCAGTTCGGGACAGGGGCGGCAGCCCCAGCATTTT.

This sequence joins TRBV6-1 and TRBJ2-5; 7 bases are shared with TRBD2. The CDR3 is made up of 14 amino acids. The ends lost 6 bases at V and 5 bases at J; junction bases unmatched: 9. Germline V gene data show CDR1 as MNHNS and CDR2 as SASEGT. Here the CDR3 DNA reads TGTGCCAGCAGACGACTAGCCGTCGAGGAGACCCAGTACTTC. This sequence encodes CASRRLAVEETQYF.

This clonotype was observed once. The chain carries TRBV7-8 and TRBJ1-1, with unresolved D. V dropped 5 bases and J dropped 1 base, with 11 bases sitting between them. CDR3 size: 14 residues. Germline CDR1 SGHVS, CDR2 FQNEAQ. For the CDR3, the DNA is TGTGCCAGCAGCCTGGCCCACGAGAACACTGAAGCTTTCTTT. It translates to CASSLAHENTEAFF.

The CDR3 loop is CASSRDGGLVSYEQYF. In DNA form, the CDR3 reads TGTGCCAGCAGCAGAGATGGGGGGCTTGTCTCCTACGAGCAGTACTTC. The genes are TRBV7-8 and TRBJ2-7, with D perhaps matching TRBD1 or TRBD2 (6 bases each). CDR1 and CDR2 from the germline V gene are SGHVS and FQNEAQ. Trimming removed 5 bases from V and 0 bases from J, with 17 bases in between. The CDR3 runs 16 residues.

This clonotype was observed many times. The V gene is TRBV28, the J gene TRBJ2-7; possibly TRBD1 for D (6 bases). The CDR3 is made up of 19 amino acids. Per germline, CDR1 MDHEN and CDR2 SYDVKM. V was cut by 7 bases and J by 6 bases, with 34 bases left in between. Here the CDR3 DNA reads TGTGCCAGCACCTCTTTGGGGGCGGATCGGACATCCAGAAGGGGCGAGCAGTACTTC. Protein sequence: CASTSLGADRTSRRGEQYF.

Many counts were recorded for this clonotype. The genes are TRBV11-1 and TRBJ1-1, with D perhaps TRBD1 (6 bases). This CDR3 contains 16 residues. The V end was cut by 1 base, the J end by 0 bases, with 12 bases between. CDR1 and CDR2 from the germline V gene are SGHAT and FQDESV (reference sequence). CDR3 nucleotide sequence: TGTGCCAGCAGCTTAGGGGACGACAGGCTGAACACTGAAGCTTTCTTT. This codes for CASSLGDDRLNTEAFF.

The chain is built from TRBV6-2 or TRBV6-3 and TRBJ2-5; TRBD2 matches 7 bases. Germline values: CDR1 MNHEY, CDR2 SVGEGT. The trim removed 2 bases at V and 5 bases at J, leaving 8 bases unmatched. The CDR3 length is 15 residues. CDR3 sequence: CASSYDKRGLETQYF. The CDR3, as DNA: TGTGCCAGCAGTTACGATAAGCGGGGCTTGGAGACCCAGTACTTC.

This clonotype was detected ten times or more. J is TRBJ1-6 and V is TRBV6-4; D is perhaps TRBD1 (5 bases). In germline, CDR1 is MRHNA, CDR2 SNTAGT. The CDR3 totals 15 residues. The V end lost 3 bases, the J end lost 7 bases, and 13 bases lay between the germline ends. CDR3 sequence (DNA): TGTGCCAGCAGTGATCAGGGCGCGGGGAATTCACCCCTCCACTTT. Residues: CASSDQGAGNSPLHF.

This clonotype was counted many times. The chain recombines TRBV6-5 with TRBJ1-5, with D tentatively TRBD1 (5 bases). CDR3 size: 16 residues. CDR1 MNHEY and CDR2 SVGAGI come from the germline V gene. Trimming took off 2 bases at V and 9 bases at J, with 20 bases between the two ends. CDR3 in amino acids: CASSYATRDRTAPQHF. The CDR3 bases are TGTGCCAGCAGTTACGCGACCCGGGACCGCACGGCGCCCCAGCATTTT.

This clonotype was seen more than once but under ten times. The chain uses TRBV19 and TRBJ2-7, with 12 bases matching TRBD1. Germline CDR1 is LNHDA and CDR2 is SQIVND (reference sequence). J was trimmed by 7 bases and V by 6 bases; bases with no gene match: 13. The CDR3 is 16 amino acids. CDR3 coding DNA: TGTGCCAGTAGCACCAGACCGGGACAGGGGGCTCGGGAGCAGTACTTC. Translating gives CASSTRPGQGAREQYF.

This clonotype was found many times. The V gene is TRBV6-1, the J gene TRBJ1-5; 8 bases fit TRBD1. The J segment lost 7 bases and the V segment lost 7 bases, leaving 3 bases of the junction unmatched. The CDR3 has 12 residues. The germline gives CDR1 MNHNS, CDR2 SASEGT. CDR3 residues: CASKTGDQPQHF. The CDR3 region has the DNA TGTGCCAGCAAGACAGGGGACCAGCCCCAGCATTTT.

This rearrangement joins TRBV20-1 to TRBJ1-2; D gene uncertain. This CDR3 region has 15 residues. Trimming removed 1 base from V and 1 base from J, with 13 bases in between. Germline V gene sequence: CDR1 DFQATT, CDR2 SNEGSKA (reference sequence). The DNA for the CDR3 is TGCAGTGCTAGAGCCCCCGACATTTTTAACTATGGCTACACCTTC. This translates into CSARAPDIFNYGYTF.

With regard to this clonotype: This may stem from a read error, because a much larger clone lies one nucleotide away. V gene TRBV27 combines with J gene TRBJ1-6; D remains ambiguous. Germline-derived CDR1 and CDR2 are MNHEY and SMNVEV (reference sequence). There are 15 residues in the CDR3. CDR3 loop: CASSLYGGSHSHLHF. The DNA of the CDR3 is TGTGCCAGCAGTTTATACGGCGGATCTCATTCACACCTCCACTTT.

The table lists this clonotype with a few counts. The rearrangement joins TRBV3-1 to TRBJ1-2; TRBD1 is a possible D gene (5 bases). The V end was cut by 5 bases, the J end by 0 bases, with 22 bases between. CDR3 length equals 18 residues. CDR1 is LGHDT, CDR2 YNNKEL, per germline (reference sequence). The DNA of the CDR3 is TGTGCCAGCAGCGCAAATGGGGACTACTCTTCGACTAACTATGGCTACACCTTC. Encoded protein: CASSANGDYSSTNYGYTF.

This clonotype was recorded at least ten times. The chain is built from TRBV19 and TRBJ2-5; 8 bases agree with TRBD1. With 10 bases clipped from V and 5 bases from J, the junction kept 12 bases outside the gene matches. CDR1 and CDR2 from the germline V gene are LNHDA and SQIVND (reference sequence). The CDR3 is made up of 14 amino acids. The CDR3 spells CATRGQGSGETQYF. CDR3 in DNA: TGTGCCACCCGTGGACAGGGAAGCGGGGAGACCCAGTACTTC.

This chain's CDR3 is CSVVAGATYEQYF. Here the CDR3 DNA reads TGCAGCGTTGTAGCCGGGGCAACCTACGAGCAGTACTTC. This chain connects TRBV29-1 to TRBJ2-7; D may be TRBD1 or TRBD2 (5 bases each). The CDR3 contains 13 residues. The ends were cut back, 4 bases at V and 2 bases at J, with 12 bases in the middle. Germline CDR1 SQVTM, CDR2 ANQGSEA.

This chain connects TRBV4-1 to TRBJ1-5; D unclear. The germline CDR1 and CDR2 sequences are MGHRA and YSYEKL. The CDR3 runs to 16 residues. Trimming cost V 1 base and J 5 bases, with 15 bases left between them. The CDR3 sequence is CASSQGWMGGDQPQHF. The DNA of the CDR3 is TGCGCCAGCAGCCAAGGCTGGATGGGTGGGGATCAGCCCCAGCATTTT.

This clonotype was detected many times. The rearrangement uses TRBV11-2 and TRBJ2-5, with 7 nucleotides matching TRBD2. In germline, CDR1 is SGHAT, CDR2 FQNNGV. The CDR3 has 16 amino acids. V shed 1 base, J shed 3 bases, and the junction held 8 bases outside the gene matches. The CDR3 is CASSLVVTSIKETQYF. CDR3 in DNA: TGTGCCAGCAGCTTAGTGGTGACTAGCATAAAAGAGACCCAGTACTTC.

In its sample, this clonotype was seen many times. This chain connects TRBV6-1 to TRBJ1-2, with 9 bases identical to TRBD1. CDR1 and CDR2 from the germline V gene are MNHNS and SASEGT. The V and J ends lost 10 bases and 6 bases, in that order; junction bases with no gene match: 9. This CDR3 is built from 13 residues. CDR3 in amino acids: CANLRDRVDGYTF. CDR3 bases: TGTGCCAACTTACGGGACAGGGTAGATGGCTACACCTTC.

V usage is TRBV24-1 and J usage is TRBJ1-2; D unresolved. Trimming pared 1 base from V and 0 bases from J, leaving 5 bases between. Looked up from germline, CDR1 is KGHDR and CDR2 is SFDVKD. CDR3 size: 14 residues. CDR3: CATSDLQTNYGYTF. CDR3 bases: TGTGCCACCAGTGATTTACAGACTAACTATGGCTACACCTTC.

The V and J genes are TRBV30 and TRBJ2-7; 8 bases map to TRBD1. This CDR3 comprises 13 residues. Unmatched junction bases numbered 6, after V lost 3 bases and J lost 5 bases. The germline V gene has CDR1 GTSNPN and CDR2 SVGIG (reference sequence). The CDR3, as DNA: TGTGCCTGGAGCCGGACAGGGATGGACGAGCAGTACTTC. Its protein is CAWSRTGMDEQYF.

V and J are TRBV5-1 and TRBJ2-7; 10 bases agree with TRBD2. From germline, CDR1 is SGHRS and CDR2 YFSETQ. This CDR3 region has 16 residues. Losses at the gene ends were 4 bases for V and 3 bases for J; bases not matched to a gene: 10. The CDR3 sequence is CASSPTRTSGNYEQYF. CDR3 coding DNA: TGCGCCAGCAGCCCCACCCGGACTAGCGGAAACTACGAGCAGTACTTC.